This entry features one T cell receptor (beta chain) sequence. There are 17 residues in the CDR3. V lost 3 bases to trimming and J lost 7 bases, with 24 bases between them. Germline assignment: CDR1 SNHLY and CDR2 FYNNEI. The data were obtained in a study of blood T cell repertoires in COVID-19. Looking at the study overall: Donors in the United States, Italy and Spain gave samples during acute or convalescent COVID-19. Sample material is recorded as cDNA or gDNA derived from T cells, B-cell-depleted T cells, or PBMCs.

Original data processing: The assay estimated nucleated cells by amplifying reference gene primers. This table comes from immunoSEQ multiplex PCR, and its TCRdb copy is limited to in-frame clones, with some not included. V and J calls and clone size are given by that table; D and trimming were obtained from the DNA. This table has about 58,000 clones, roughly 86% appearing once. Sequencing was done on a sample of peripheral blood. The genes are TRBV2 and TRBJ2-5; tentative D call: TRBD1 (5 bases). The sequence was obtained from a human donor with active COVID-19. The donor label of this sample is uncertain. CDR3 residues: CASSELMTAQALGTQYF. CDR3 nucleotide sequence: TGTGCCAGCAGTGAGCTCATGACAGCGCAAGCTTTGGGGACCCAGTACTTC.